A selection of T cell receptor beta chains follows, all from one sample in a study of shared clonotypes between healthy human individuals. Assay: immunoSEQ multiplex PCR; the TCRdb copy retains only in-frame clones and omits some. This table has 550,000 to 850,000 clones, about two thirds appearing once. Sequencing input: memory CD4+ T cells sorted from blood. These receptor sequences come from a woman in her 30s in good health. The CDR3 runs from the conserved cysteine through the conserved F or W. The D gene is left open where the match is weak. Part of the rows lack a size; the others show once, few, many or a class for expanded clones.

TRBV2	TRBJ2-5	.	.	15	CASRDHGTAKETQYF	TGTGCCAGCAGAGACCACGGGACGGCCAAAGAGACCCAGTACTTC
TRBV28	TRBJ1-3	.	.	13	CASSRDRLDPIYF	TGTGCCAGCAGTCGAGACAGGTTGGATCCCATATATTTT
TRBV7-9	TRBJ1-4	.	.	14	CASSPGESDEKLFF	TGTGCCAGCAGCCCCGGGGAGTCGGATGAAAAACTGTTTTTT
TRBV19	TRBJ2-1	.	.	12	CATGTAGNEQFF	TGTGCCACTGGGACCGCGGGCAATGAGCAGTTCTTC
TRBV28	TRBJ1-5	.	.	12	CASSKNNQPQHF	TGTGCCAGCAGCAAGAATAATCAGCCCCAGCATTTT
TRBV5-1	TRBJ2-1	.	.	16	CASSLAGLKEGNEQFF	TGCGCCAGCAGCTTGGCCGGGCTAAAGGAGGGCAATGAGCAGTTCTTC
TRBV5-1	TRBJ1-1	.	.	14	CASSLGGSDTEAFF	TGCGCCAGCAGCTTGGGCGGATCCGACACTGAAGCTTTCTTT
TRBV28	TRBJ2-4	.	.	16	CASSSPGRRAKNIQYF	TGTGCCAGCAGTAGTCCGGGACGTCGGGCCAAAAACATTCAGTACTTC
TRBV28	TRBJ1-5	.	.	12	CASSLLNQPQHF	TGTGCCAGCAGTTTACTCAATCAGCCCCAGCATTTT
TRBV28	TRBJ2-7	TRBD2	.	16	CASSLSTSGKRYEQYF	TGTGCCAGCAGTTTAAGTACTAGCGGGAAGCGGTACGAGCAGTACTTC
TRBV5-4	TRBJ2-2	.	.	14	CASSFSAETGELFF	TGTGCCAGCAGCTTCTCGGCGGAGACCGGGGAGCTGTTTTTT
TRBV11-3	TRBJ2-4	TRBD1	.	15	CASSTGQGAKNIQYF	TGTGCCAGCAGCACCGGACAGGGAGCCAAAAACATTCAGTACTTC
TRBV7-9	TRBJ2-3	TRBD1	.	16	CASSFGEGTATHTQYF	TGTGCCAGCAGCTTTGGGGAAGGGACAGCGACTCATACGCAGTATTTT
TRBV28	TRBJ2-2	.	few	14	CASSPPTGTGELFF	TGTGCCAGCAGTCCCCCGACGGGCACCGGGGAGCTGTTTTTT
TRBV15	TRBJ2-7	TRBD2	.	15	CATSRELAGGNEQYF	TGTGCCACCAGCAGAGAACTAGCGGGAGGTAACGAGCAGTACTTC
TRBV25-1	TRBJ2-2	.	.	14	CASNEGPHTGELFF	TGTGCCAGCAACGAGGGACCCCACACCGGGGAGCTGTTTTTT
TRBV28	TRBJ2-2	.	many	13	CASRRENTGELFF	TGTGCCAGCAGACGGGAGAACACCGGGGAGCTGTTTTTT
TRBV28	TRBJ1-3	TRBD1	.	14	CASSPGGGGNTIYF	TGTGCCAGCAGTCCAGGGGGGGGAGGAAACACCATATATTTT
TRBV6-6	TRBJ2-5	TRBD2	.	15	CASSHGLAGQETQYF	TGTGCCAGCAGCCACGGACTAGCGGGGCAAGAGACCCAGTACTTC
TRBV5-1	TRBJ2-7	TRBD2	.	15	CASSPVTAGTYEQYF	TGCGCCAGCAGTCCCGTGACAGCGGGGACCTACGAGCAGTACTTC
TRBV18	TRBJ2-1	.	.	16	CASSPRVLVTYNEQFF	TGTGCCAGCTCACCCCGGGTGTTGGTCACCTACAATGAGCAGTTCTTC
TRBV7-3	TRBJ1-1	.	.	13	CASSFAPNTEAFF	TGTGCCAGCAGTTTTGCCCCGAACACTGAAGCTTTCTTT
TRBV19	TRBJ2-1	.	.	15	CASSTRYPTYNEQFF	TGTGCCAGTAGTACCCGGTATCCAACCTACAATGAGCAGTTCTTC
TRBV19	TRBJ1-1	.	.	15	CASSLTSSTNTEAFF	TGTGCCAGTAGTCTAACGTCCTCTACGAACACTGAAGCTTTCTTT
TRBV12-5	TRBJ2-2	TRBD1	once	17	CASGLVLRGGRTGELFF	TGTGCTAGTGGTTTGGTACTGAGAGGGGGCCGTACCGGGGAGCTGTTTTTT
TRBV7-8	TRBJ2-7	.	.	14	CASSLAGNSYEQYF	TGTGCCAGCAGCTTAGCGGGCAACTCCTACGAGCAGTACTTC
TRBV6-6	TRBJ1-3	.	.	15	CASSHLGGSGNTIYF	TGTGCCAGCAGCCATCTAGGGGGGTCTGGAAACACCATATATTTT
TRBV14	TRBJ1-2	TRBD1	.	16	CASSPLGGRPNYGYTF	TGTGCCAGCAGCCCCTTAGGGGGCAGGCCAAACTATGGCTACACCTTC
TRBV10-2	TRBJ1-1	.	few	13	CASSVVGNTEAFF	TGCGCCAGCAGTGTAGTCGGGAACACTGAAGCTTTCTTT
TRBV15	TRBJ2-5	TRBD2	.	16	CATRNKTSGDQETQYF	TGTGCCACCAGGAATAAGACTAGCGGAGACCAAGAGACCCAGTACTTC
TRBV7-8	TRBJ2-7	TRBD2	once	15	CASSLAGTSGYEQYF	TGTGCCAGCAGCTTAGCCGGGACTAGCGGCTACGAGCAGTACTTC
TRBV7-2	TRBJ2-3	.	.	15	CASSLDPFVLDTQYF	TGTGCCAGCAGCCTCGACCCCTTTGTATTAGATACGCAGTATTTT
TRBV9	TRBJ1-5	.	.	15	CASSVSSNSNQPQHF	TGTGCCAGCAGCGTAAGCAGTAATAGCAATCAGCCCCAGCATTTT
TRBV5-1	TRBJ1-2	.	.	14	CASSLDSANYGYTF	TGCGCCAGCAGCTTGGATTCAGCTAACTATGGCTACACCTTC
TRBV30	TRBJ1-5	TRBD1	.	17	CAWRVGGQGTNNQPQHF	TGTGCCTGGAGGGTAGGGGGACAGGGGACTAACAATCAGCCCCAGCATTTT
TRBV6-6	TRBJ2-7	.	.	14	CASSPPTGSYEQYF	TGTGCCAGCAGCCCACCGACAGGCTCCTACGAGCAGTACTTC
TRBV9	TRBJ1-4	.	.	14	CASSVATGNEKLFF	TGTGCCAGCAGCGTAGCTACTGGGAATGAAAAACTGTTTTTT
TRBV5-1	TRBJ2-7	TRBD1	.	15	CASSLEGTGLGEQYF	TGCGCCAGCAGCTTGGAGGGGACAGGGCTGGGGGAGCAGTACTTC
TRBV6-5	TRBJ2-1	TRBD2	.	15	CASSFRRAGDNEQFF	TGTGCCAGCAGTTTCCGACGAGCGGGGGACAATGAGCAGTTCTTC
TRBV6-5	TRBJ1-3	.	.	13	CASSRLGGNTIYF	TGTGCCAGCAGCCGTCTCGGGGGAAACACCATATATTTT
TRBV4-2	TRBJ2-1	TRBD2	.	16	CASSQDSSGGYNEQFF	TGTGCCAGCAGCCAGGATTCTAGCGGGGGCTACAATGAGCAGTTCTTC
TRBV29-1	TRBJ2-7	TRBD1	.	12	CSVTGGSHEQYF	TGCAGCGTCACAGGGGGTTCTCACGAGCAGTACTTC
TRBV6-5	TRBJ2-3	TRBD1	.	15	CASRQTGIGTDTQYF	TGTGCCAGCAGACAGACAGGGATTGGGACAGATACGCAGTATTTT
TRBV7-6	TRBJ2-2	.	.	13	CASSQRDSGELFF	TGTGCCAGCAGCCAAAGGGATTCCGGGGAGCTGTTTTTT
TRBV5-1	TRBJ2-3	TRBD2	.	16	CASSPGLAGAFYPEYF	TGCGCCAGCAGCCCGGGACTAGCGGGAGCCTTTTACCCGGAGTATTTT
TRBV6-5	TRBJ2-5	.	.	15	CASSYGGRGEETQYF	TGTGCCAGCAGTTACGGGGGAAGAGGAGAGGAGACCCAGTACTTC
TRBV28	TRBJ1-4	.	.	14	CASRQGGGNEKLFF	TGTGCCAGCAGGCAAGGGGGGGGGAATGAAAAACTGTTTTTT
TRBV19	TRBJ1-4	TRBD1	.	14	CASGGTATNEKLFF	TGTGCCAGTGGGGGGACAGCAACTAATGAAAAACTGTTTTTT
TRBV4-2	TRBJ2-2	.	few	15	CASSQRGSNTGELFF	TGTGCCAGCAGCCAGCGGGGTTCGAACACCGGGGAGCTGTTTTTT
TRBV5-1	TRBJ2-3	TRBD2	.	17	CASSLFSATGGTDTQYF	TGCGCCAGCAGCTTGTTTTCAGCAACGGGGGGGACAGATACGCAGTATTTT
TRBV7-6	TRBJ2-7	.	few	14	CASSTTSISYEQYF	TGTGCCAGCAGCACCACTAGTATATCCTACGAGCAGTACTTC